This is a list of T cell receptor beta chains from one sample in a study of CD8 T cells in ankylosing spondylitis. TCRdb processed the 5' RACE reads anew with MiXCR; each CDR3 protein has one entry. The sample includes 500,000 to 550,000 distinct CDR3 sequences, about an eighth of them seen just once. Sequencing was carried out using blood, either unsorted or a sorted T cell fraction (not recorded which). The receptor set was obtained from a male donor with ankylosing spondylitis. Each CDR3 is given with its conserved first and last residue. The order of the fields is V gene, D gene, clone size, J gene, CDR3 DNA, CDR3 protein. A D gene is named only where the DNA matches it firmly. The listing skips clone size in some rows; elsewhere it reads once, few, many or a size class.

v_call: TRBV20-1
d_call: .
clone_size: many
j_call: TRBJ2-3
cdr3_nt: TGCAGTGTCGGCACAGATACGCAGTATTTT
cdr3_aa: CSVGTDTQYF

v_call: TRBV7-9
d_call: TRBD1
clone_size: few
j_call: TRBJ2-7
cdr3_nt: TGTGCCAGCAGCTTGGAACAGGGGGCTATCGAGCAGTACTTC
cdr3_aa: CASSLEQGAIEQYF

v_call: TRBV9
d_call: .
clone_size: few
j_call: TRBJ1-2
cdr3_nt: TGTGCCAGCAGCGCCCAACGTGAGGTATCTAGCCTCACCTTC
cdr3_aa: CASSAQREVSSLTF

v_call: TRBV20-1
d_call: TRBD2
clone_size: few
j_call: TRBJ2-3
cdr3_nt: TGCAGTGCTAGTACCAGCGGGAGTACAGATACGCAGTATTTT
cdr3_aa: CSASTSGSTDTQYF

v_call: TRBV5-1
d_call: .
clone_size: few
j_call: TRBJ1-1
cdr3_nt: TGCGCCAGCAGCTTGGCCAACAGGAACACTGAAGCTTTCTTT
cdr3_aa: CASSLANRNTEAFF

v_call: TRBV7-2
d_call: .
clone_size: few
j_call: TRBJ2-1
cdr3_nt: TGTGCCAGCAGCTTAGGAAGGGGTGGGGCTGAGCAGTTCTTC
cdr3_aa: CASSLGRGGAEQFF

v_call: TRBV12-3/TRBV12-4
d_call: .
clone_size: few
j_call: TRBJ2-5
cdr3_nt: TGTGCCAGCCGCGATGGGGTCGAGGAGACCCAGTACTTC
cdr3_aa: CASRDGVEETQYF

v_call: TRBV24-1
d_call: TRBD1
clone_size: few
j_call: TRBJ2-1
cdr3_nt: TGTGCCACCAGTGATTCCGGGACAGGGGGAGATGAGCAGTTCTTC
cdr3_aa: CATSDSGTGGDEQFF

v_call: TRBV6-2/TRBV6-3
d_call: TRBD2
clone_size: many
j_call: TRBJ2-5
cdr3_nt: TGTGCCAGCAGTCCCGGGACTACCTCAAGGACCCAGTACTTC
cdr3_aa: CASSPGTTSRTQYF

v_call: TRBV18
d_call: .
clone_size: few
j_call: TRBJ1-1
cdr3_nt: TGTGCCAGCTCACCGGTCGACATTGGGTGGACTGAAGCTTTCTTT
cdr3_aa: CASSPVDIGWTEAFF

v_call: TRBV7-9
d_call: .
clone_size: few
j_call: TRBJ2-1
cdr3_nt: TGTGCCAGCACCCCGCAGGGGCAATTTTCCTACAATGAGCAGTTCTTC
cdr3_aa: CASTPQGQFSYNEQFF

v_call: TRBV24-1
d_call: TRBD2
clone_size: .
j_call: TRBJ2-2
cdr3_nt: TGTGCCACCAGTACTCACGGGAGGGCCACCGGGGAGCTGTTTTTT
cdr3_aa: CATSTHGRATGELFF

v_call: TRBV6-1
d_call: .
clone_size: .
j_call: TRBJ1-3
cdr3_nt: TGTGCCAGCAGTGATACTGGCCCTATCTCTGGAAACACCATATATTTT
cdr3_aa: CASSDTGPISGNTIYF